This T cell receptor beta chain was found in a study of blood T cells in healthy people across ages. In its sample, this clonotype was seen a few times. Alongside a J-beta primer mix, a sample-barcoded 5' primer served in a second PCR lasting 7 to 11 cycles. TCRdb re-called the 5' RACE reads through MiXCR, storing one row per CDR3 protein. The data show under 850,000 distinct CDR3 sequences, 35% to 40% seen once. The CDR3 length is 13 residues. Looked up from germline, CDR1 is SGHDT and CDR2 is YYEEEE. Trimming stripped 2 bases from V and 4 bases from J, with 9 bases between. Input material: blood. This TCR came from a young man in good health. This chain joins TRBV5-6 and TRBJ1-2, with D perhaps TRBD1 (6 bases). The CDR3 nucleotides are TGTGCCAGCAGCTTCGGGACAACCTATGGCTACACCTTC. Its protein is CASSFGTTYGYTF.